Following are 14 T cell receptor beta chains from one sample sequenced in a study of shared clonotypes between healthy human individuals. The data were produced by immunoSEQ multiplex PCR, yet TCRdb's version contains in-frame clones alone and is incomplete. This table holds roughly 770,000 clones, 96% found once. The naive CD8 subset, CD45RO-negative cells positively selected for CCR7, excluded terminally differentiated effector memory CD45RA+ cells. The sequencing input was naive CD8+ T cells sorted from blood. All receptors derive from a man aged 25 to 40 in good health.

V usage is TRBV9 and J usage is TRBJ1-1; the D is unclear. The germline CDR1 and CDR2 sequences are SGDLS and YYNGEE. This CDR3 is 15 amino acids long. Trimming stripped 9 bases from V and 1 base from J, with 19 bases between. The CDR3 DNA sequence: TGTGCCACTCAGCGTATAGCCGGGGAGAACACTGAAGCTTTCTTT. It codes for CATQRIAGENTEAFF.

This chain uses TRBV11-2 with TRBJ1-1; a weak D match, TRBD1 (6 bases). Germline CDR1 SGHAT, CDR2 FQNNGV. The CDR3 has 15 residues. Trimming left V 3 bases short and J 1 base short, with 12 bases between. CDR3 bases: TGTGCCAGCAGCTTGTACAGGGCAGGGAACACTGAAGCTTTCTTT. It is translated as CASSLYRAGNTEAFF.

This chain connects TRBV2 to TRBJ2-5, with TRBD1 as a possible D gene (5 bases). V lost 0 bases, J lost 1 base, and 9 bases lay in between. Germline V CDR1 and CDR2: SNHLY, FYNNEI. This CDR3 has 15 residues. The CDR3 loop reads CASSEALGAQETQYF. The CDR3 region has the DNA TGTGCCAGCAGTGAAGCGCTTGGGGCCCAAGAGACCCAGTACTTC.

The chain carries TRBV7-9 and TRBJ2-5; a possible D gene is TRBD1 (6 bases). The germline V gene has CDR1 SEHNR and CDR2 FQNEAQ (reference sequence). V was pared by 1 base and J by 4 bases, with 10 bases between. The CDR3 is 14 residues long. The DNA of the CDR3 is TGTGCCAGCAGCTTAGGCGCAGGGGTAGAGACCCAGTACTTC. Protein sequence: CASSLGAGVETQYF.

This clone was seen once. The J gene is TRBJ1-1, the V gene TRBV11-2; D gene uncertain. The CDR3 is 14 amino acids. V dropped 5 bases and J dropped 2 bases, with 12 bases sitting between them. In germline, CDR1 is SGHAT, CDR2 FQNNGV. The CDR3 region has the DNA TGTGCCAGCAGCCCTGGATTATTTAACACTGAAGCTTTCTTT. Protein product: CASSPGLFNTEAFF.

This sequence joins TRBV27 and TRBJ2-1, with 13 bases identical to TRBD2. V gave up 4 bases and J gave up 10 bases; unmatched junction bases: 13. The CDR3 contains 17 residues. Germline V lookup: CDR1 MNHEY, CDR2 SMNVEV (reference sequence). The CDR3 region is CASSSTKGLAGVWEQFF. The CDR3 DNA is TGTGCCAGCAGTTCCACCAAAGGACTAGCGGGAGTGTGGGAGCAGTTCTTC.

V usage is TRBV18 and J usage is TRBJ2-1; D gene unclear. The V gene lost 4 bases and the J gene lost 8 bases, with 18 bases spanning the gap. The germline V gene has CDR1 KGHSH and CDR2 LQKENI. The CDR3 contains 15 residues. The CDR3 DNA reads TGTGCCAGCTCACTCTACCCCCCGCGGATGGATGAGCAGTTCTTC. Translation gives CASSLYPPRMDEQFF.

The count of this clone is one. The chain employs TRBV20-1 and TRBJ1-2; D remains ambiguous. Trimming removed 5 bases at V and 12 bases at J, with 16 bases between. CDR1 and CDR2 (germline): DFQATT, SNEGSKA (reference sequence). The CDR3 covers 11 residues. DNA for the CDR3: TGCAGTGCTCGGGGAGGGTTTACCCACACCTTC. Protein product: CSARGGFTHTF.

V and J are TRBV4-2 and TRBJ1-3, with D hard to call. This CDR3 comprises 13 residues. The germline gives CDR1 LGHNA, CDR2 YNFKEQ. The germline V and J ends were trimmed by 3 bases and 1 base, with 4 bases remaining between them. The CDR3 here is CASSQESGNTIYF. The CDR3 nucleotides read TGTGCCAGCAGCCAGGAATCTGGAAACACCATATATTTT.

The chain combines TRBV7-9 with TRBJ1-2, with D possibly being TRBD1 (5 bases). The ends were cut back, 5 bases at V and 6 bases at J, with 16 bases in the middle. This CDR3 is built from 14 residues. Germline loops: CDR1 SEHNR, CDR2 FQNEAQ (reference sequence). Here the CDR3 DNA reads TGTGCCAGCAGCCGGGACCCACGCTCAGATGGCTACACCTTC. Its translation: CASSRDPRSDGYTF. Variable domain in full (rest from reference TRBV7-9 and TRBJ1-2): DTGVSQNPRHKITKRGQNVTFRCDPISEHNRLYWYRQTLGQGPEFLTYFQNEAQLEKSRLLSDRFSAERPKGSFSTLEIQRTEQGDSAMYLCASSRDPRSDGYTFGSGTRLTVV.

The rearrangement uses TRBV27 and TRBJ2-2, with 7 bases aligning to TRBD2. The J segment lost 8 bases and the V segment lost 5 bases, leaving 5 bases of the junction unmatched. Germline-derived CDR1 and CDR2 are MNHEY and SMNVEV (reference sequence). The CDR3 totals 13 residues. CDR3 bases: TGTGCCAGCAGTCGGACTAGTCTTGGGGAGCTGTTTTTT. This encodes CASSRTSLGELFF.

This clone has only one observation. The CDR3 nucleotides read TGTGCCAGCAGCCGGGCCCCTCTCTACGAGCAGTACTTC. As protein: CASSRAPLYEQYF. V gene TRBV7-6 combines with J gene TRBJ2-7; D call uncertain. The CDR3 runs 13 residues. In germline, CDR1 is SGHVS, CDR2 FNYEAQ. V lost 5 bases, J lost 3 bases, and 11 bases lay in between.

The CDR3 nucleotides are TGTGCCAGCAGCTTAACCCTAGCTCGGGAGGTCCAAGAGACCCAGTACTTC. Translating gives CASSLTLAREVQETQYF. The chain combines TRBV7-6 with TRBJ2-5, with TRBD2 identical over 7 bases. Germline V gene lookup returns CDR1 SGHVS and CDR2 FNYEAQ. The CDR3 consists of 17 residues. With V trimmed by 2 bases and J by 1 base, 10 bases remained unmatched.

V gene TRBV28 combines with J gene TRBJ2-2; 9 bases are shared with TRBD1. The V and J ends lost 3 bases and 4 bases, in that order; junction bases with no gene match: 9. The CDR3 length is 17 residues. Germline CDR1 is MDHEN and CDR2 is SYDVKM. The CDR3 nucleotides read TGTGCCAGCAGTTTGTTGGACAGGGGCGCTAGCACCGGGGAGCTGTTTTTT. Translated: CASSLLDRGASTGELFF.